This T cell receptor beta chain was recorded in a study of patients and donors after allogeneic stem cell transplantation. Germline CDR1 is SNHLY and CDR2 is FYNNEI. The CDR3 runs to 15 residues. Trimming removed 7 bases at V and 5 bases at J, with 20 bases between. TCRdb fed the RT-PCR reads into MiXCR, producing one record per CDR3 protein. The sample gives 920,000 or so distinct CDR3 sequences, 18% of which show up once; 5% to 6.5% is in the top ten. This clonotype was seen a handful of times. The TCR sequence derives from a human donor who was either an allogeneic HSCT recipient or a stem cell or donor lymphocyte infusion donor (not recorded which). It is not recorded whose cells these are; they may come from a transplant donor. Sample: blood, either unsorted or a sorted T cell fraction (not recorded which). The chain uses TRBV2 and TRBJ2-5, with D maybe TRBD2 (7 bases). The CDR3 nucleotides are TGTGCCAGCATTCCCTTCGGGGGGCCGAGGGAGACCCAGTACTTC. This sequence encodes CASIPFGGPRETQYF.